These 15 T cell receptor beta chains were sequenced from one sample in a study of OX40 agonist ivuxolimab in advanced cancers. Assay used: immunoSEQ multiplex PCR; TCRdb lists only in-frame clones, some missing. The sample holds approximately 54,000 clones, approximately 90% seen once. The input for sequencing was CD4+ or CD8+ T cells sorted from blood, taken in a trial of the OX40 agonist ivuxolimab. Receptors were obtained from an adult with an advanced solid tumor such as melanoma, head and neck, liver or kidney cancer.

V usage is TRBV11-2 and J usage is TRBJ2-3, with 9 bases identical to TRBD1. The CDR3 sequence is 15 residues long. The V and J ends lost 5 bases and 2 bases, in that order; junction bases with no gene match: 5. CDR1 is SGHAT and CDR2 is FQNNGV in the germline V gene. CDR3 region: CASSRTGGSTDTQYF. The CDR3, as DNA: TGTGCCAGCAGCAGAACAGGGGGCTCCACAGATACGCAGTATTTT.

The rearrangement links TRBV6-1 to TRBJ1-1; D call uncertain. The CDR3 has 12 amino acids. V dropped 2 bases and J dropped 8 bases, with 9 bases sitting between them. Germline V gene data show CDR1 as MNHNS and CDR2 as SASEGT. The CDR3 loop reads CASSELEAEAFF. The CDR3 DNA reads as TGTGCCAGCAGTGAATTGGAGGCAGAAGCTTTCTTT.

The chain has TRBV9 and TRBJ2-3, with 7 nucleotides matching TRBD2. CDR3 length equals 16 residues. CDR1 and CDR2 (germline): SGDLS, YYNGEE. The V segment lost 2 bases and the J segment 0 bases; nucleotides outside the gene matches: 6. The CDR3 loop is CASSVRWGGSTDTQYF. The CDR3, as DNA: TGTGCCAGCAGCGTCAGATGGGGGGGTAGCACAGATACGCAGTATTTT. The full variable domain, in which reference TRBV9 and TRBJ2-3 provide the parts outside the CDR3, is DSGVTQTPKHLITATGQRVTLRCSPRSGDLSVYWYQQSLDQGLQFLIQYYNGEERAKGNILERFSAQQFPDLHSELNLSSLELGDSALYFCASSVRWGGSTDTQYFGPGTRLTVL.

This sequence joins TRBV9 and TRBJ2-3, with 12 nucleotides matching TRBD2. Losses at the gene ends were 3 bases for V and 4 bases for J; bases not matched to a gene: 9. Germline CDR1 reads SGDLS; CDR2 reads YYNGEE. CDR3 length: 17 amino acids. This chain's CDR3 is CASSDSPGLAGSDTQYF. The DNA of the CDR3 is TGTGCCAGCAGCGACTCCCCGGGACTAGCGGGTTCAGATACGCAGTATTTT. The full variable domain, completed using reference TRBV9 and TRBJ2-3, is DSGVTQTPKHLITATGQRVTLRCSPRSGDLSVYWYQQSLDQGLQFLIQYYNGEERAKGNILERFSAQQFPDLHSELNLSSLELGDSALYFCASSDSPGLAGSDTQYFGPGTRLTVL.

The rearrangement links TRBV14 to TRBJ2-1; the match to TRBD2 covers 7 bases. The J segment lost 9 bases and the V segment lost 4 bases, leaving 9 bases of the junction unmatched. CDR1 SGHDN and CDR2 FVKESK come from the germline V gene. The CDR3 consists of 14 residues. The CDR3 region has the DNA TGTGCCAGCAGCCTCCCGGTGGGGGGGGGTGAGCAGTTCTTC. It yields the protein CASSLPVGGGEQFF.

In DNA form, the CDR3 reads TGTGCCATCAGTGAGTCCCCAGCGCTAAATCAGCCCCAGCATTTT. It encodes CAISESPALNQPQHF. V gene TRBV10-3 combines with J gene TRBJ1-5; D gene ambiguous. The CDR3 loop spans 15 amino acids. V was cut by 0 bases and J by 4 bases, with 10 bases left in between. Germline V lookup: CDR1 ENHRY, CDR2 SYGVKD.

V usage is TRBV7-9 and J usage is TRBJ2-7; the D is unclear. This CDR3 comprises 12 residues. Trimming stripped 1 base from V and 8 bases from J, with 9 bases between. CDR1 and CDR2 (germline): SEHNR, FQNEAQ (reference sequence). CDR3 in amino acids: CASSLELVQQYF. The CDR3 coding sequence is TGTGCCAGCAGCTTAGAACTGGTACAGCAGTACTTC.

The gene calls are TRBV27 and TRBJ2-7; TRBD1 agrees at 8 bases. Germline V gene data show CDR1 as MNHEY and CDR2 as SMNVEV (reference sequence). V lost 2 bases to trimming and J lost 2 bases; unmatched junction nucleotides: 5. There are 15 residues in the CDR3. CDR3 in DNA: TGTGCCAGCAGTTTACAGGGGGCGTACGCCTACGAGCAGTACTTC. It specifies CASSLQGAYAYEQYF.

The V gene is TRBV6-1, the J gene TRBJ2-7; D possibly corresponds to TRBD2 (6 bases). This CDR3 comprises 15 residues. V was clipped by 0 bases and J by 0 bases, with 9 bases between them. Germline CDR1 MNHNS, CDR2 SASEGT. The CDR3 is CASSEAAGSSYEQYF. The CDR3 nucleotides are TGTGCCAGCAGTGAAGCTGCGGGAAGCTCCTACGAGCAGTACTTC.

The chain joins TRBV19 to TRBJ1-1, with D unresolved. CDR1 is LNHDA, CDR2 SQIVND, per germline (reference sequence). This CDR3 is built from 15 residues. Trimming stripped 0 bases from V and 4 bases from J, with 12 bases between. CDR3 amino acids: CASSIEEGVGTEAFF. The CDR3 DNA reads as TGTGCCAGTAGTATAGAGGAGGGCGTCGGCACTGAAGCTTTCTTT.

This sequence joins TRBV6-5 and TRBJ2-2; no definite D call. V gave up 8 bases and J gave up 0 bases, with 10 bases separating them. The CDR3 extends over 14 amino acids. CDR1 is MNHEY and CDR2 is SVGAGI in the germline V gene. The CDR3 DNA sequence: TGTGCCAGCCTCCGGTTCGCGAACACCGGGGAGCTGTTTTTT. Amino acids: CASLRFANTGELFF.

For the CDR3, the DNA is TGTGCCAGCAGCGCTGACGGAAGCACAGATACGCAGTATTTT. This gives the protein CASSADGSTDTQYF. V usage is TRBV9 and J usage is TRBJ2-3; D call uncertain. CDR3 length equals 14 residues. Germline assignment: CDR1 SGDLS and CDR2 YYNGEE. Trimming took off 3 bases at V and 0 bases at J, with 8 bases between the two ends. The full variable domain, rest sourced from reference TRBV9 and TRBJ2-3, is DSGVTQTPKHLITATGQRVTLRCSPRSGDLSVYWYQQSLDQGLQFLIQYYNGEERAKGNILERFSAQQFPDLHSELNLSSLELGDSALYFCASSADGSTDTQYFGPGTRLTVL.

The V call is TRBV5-4, the J call TRBJ1-2, with a possible D match to TRBD1 (5 bases). V gave up 6 bases and J gave up 6 bases, with 15 bases separating them. Germline V gene sequence: CDR1 SGHNT, CDR2 YYREEE (reference sequence). The CDR3 has 13 residues. In nucleotides, the CDR3 is TGTGCCAGCACCCTGCGGGGGTCAGATGGCTACACCTTC. Translated, it gives CASTLRGSDGYTF.

V usage is TRBV19 and J usage is TRBJ2-7; tentatively, D is TRBD1 (6 bases). Trimming cost V 1 base and J 3 bases, with 10 bases left between them. The CDR3 runs to 14 residues. Germline CDR1 LNHDA, CDR2 SQIVND (reference sequence). In DNA, the CDR3 is TGTGCCAGTAGTATAGGCAACAGGGACTACGAGCAGTACTTC. Translating it yields CASSIGNRDYEQYF.

The sample holds one count of this clone. This chain uses TRBV5-8 with TRBJ2-7, with 8 bases aligning to TRBD2. The germline V gene encodes CDR1 SGHTS and CDR2 YDEGEE. V dropped 0 bases and J dropped 5; count of bases not matched to a gene: 16. The CDR3 is 18 amino acids. As DNA, the CDR3 is TGTGCCAGCAGCTTGGCCGGAGCGGGAGACCACCTCGGGGACGAGCAGTACTTC. Translating gives CASSLAGAGDHLGDEQYF.